These 22 T cell receptor beta chains share one sample of origin, sequenced in a study of shared clonotypes between healthy human individuals (dated by TCRdb to about 2020). Receptor amplification or capture employed the immunoSEQ multiplex PCR assay. The table was pulled from immuneACCESS by TCRdb, which kept in-frame rearrangements only. Such tables lose some clones; where checked, under half of the loss comes from unresolved V genes, and the rest has no known cause. The sample table contains 470,000 or so clones; only one count was recorded for over 70% of them. The top ten hold roughly 13% of the sample. Sequencing was done on a sample of PBMCs. All receptors derive from a woman in her 40s in good health. Some clones in this sample may be carry-over from other donors' samples.

This clone was detected a few times. The chain has TRBV5-4 and TRBJ2-6; TRBD2 matches at 9 bases. The trim removed 4 bases at V and 0 bases at J, leaving 8 bases unmatched. CDR1 and CDR2 (germline): SGHNT, YYREEE (reference sequence). There are 18 residues in the CDR3. The CDR3 nucleotides read TGTGCCAGCAGCGCTGGGGGTAGCGGGAGCTCTGGGGCCAACGTCCTGACTTTC. Protein product: CASSAGGSGSSGANVLTF.

The chain uses TRBV19 and TRBJ1-5, with D uncertain. This CDR3 region has 15 residues. V was trimmed by 1 base and J by 0 bases, leaving 7 bases between them. CDR1 is LNHDA and CDR2 is SQIVND in the germline V gene (reference sequence). This CDR3 reads CASSIGGFSNQPQHF. The CDR3 DNA reads TGTGCCAGTAGTATAGGAGGGTTTAGCAATCAGCCCCAGCATTTT.

This chain uses TRBV7-2 with TRBJ2-7; 14 nucleotides match TRBD2. Unmatched junction bases numbered 3, after V lost 5 bases and J lost 0 bases. The CDR3 consists of 16 residues. Germline V gives CDR1 SGHTA, CDR2 FQGNSA. CDR3: CASSLGLAGVSYEQYF. CDR3 DNA sequence: TGTGCCAGCAGCCTGGGACTAGCGGGAGTCTCCTACGAGCAGTACTTC. The whole variable domain, remainder taken from reference TRBV7-2 and TRBJ2-7, is GAGVSQSPSNKVTEKGKDVELRCDPISGHTALYWYRQSLGQGLEFLIYFQGNSAPDKSGLPSDRFSAERTGGSVSTLTIQRTQQEDSAVYLCASSLGLAGVSYEQYFGPGTRLTVT.

V usage is TRBV19 and J usage is TRBJ1-3, with no clear D. V lost 6 bases, J lost 2 bases, and 11 bases lay in between. The CDR3 spans 14 residues. The germline V gene encodes CDR1 LNHDA and CDR2 SQIVND (reference sequence). In DNA, the CDR3 is TGTGCCAGTAGCCAAGACGGGCCTGGAAACACCATATATTTT. Its translation is CASSQDGPGNTIYF.

The chain combines TRBV2 with TRBJ2-5; D not resolved. V shed 2 bases and J shed 5 bases, with 6 bases lying between them. In germline, CDR1 is SNHLY, CDR2 FYNNEI. The CDR3 runs to 12 residues. CDR3 sequence reads: CASSESRETQYF. The DNA of the CDR3 is TGTGCCAGCAGTGAAAGCCGGGAGACCCAGTACTTC.

The J gene is TRBJ2-3, the V gene TRBV5-1, with a tentative D call TRBD1 (6 bases). The CDR3 runs 15 residues. V shed 2 bases and J shed 4 bases, with 14 bases lying between them. Germline V lookup: CDR1 SGHRS, CDR2 YFSETQ. The CDR3 DNA reads as TGCGCCAGCAGCTTCGCCGGTGGGGGCGCAGATACGCAGTATTTT. Its translation is CASSFAGGGADTQYF.

Note on this clone: One base separates it from a far larger clone, so it is likely a read error. This chain uses TRBV2 with TRBJ2-7; 8 bases fit TRBD1. From germline, CDR1 is SNHLY and CDR2 FYNNEI. The CDR3 length is 15 residues. The J segment lost 0 bases and the V segment lost 7 bases, leaving 8 bases of the junction unmatched. CDR3 region: CASNDGQGDSYEQYF. In DNA form, the CDR3 reads TGTGCCAGCAATGACGGACAGGGAGACTCCTACGAGCAGTACTTC.

This chain joins TRBV5-1 and TRBJ1-1; 7 nucleotides agree with TRBD1. The V gene's germline CDR1 is SGHRS and CDR2 YFSETQ. The CDR3 sequence is 17 residues long. The V gene end was trimmed by 0 bases and the J gene end by 4 bases; junction bases not matched to a gene: 12. The DNA of the CDR3 is TGCGCCAGCAGCTTGGGTCCCAGGGAGGGGGCCGGCACTGAAGCTTTCTTT. It specifies CASSLGPREGAGTEAFF.

This clone came up a few times. It is likely a read error: a sequence one base away is far more abundant. V and J are TRBV30 and TRBJ2-7; 8 bases agree with TRBD2. V was pared by 4 bases and J by 4 bases, with 12 bases of the junction left unmatched. Germline V gives CDR1 GTSNPN, CDR2 SVGIG (reference sequence). CDR3 length equals 15 residues. CDR3 nucleotide sequence: TGTGCCTGGATATCCCTGCGGGGGGCTTTTTACGAGCAGTACTTC. It translates to CAWISLRGAFYEQYF. The full variable domain, with the rest looked up from reference TRBV30 and TRBJ2-7, is SQTIHQWPATLVQPVGSPLSLECTVEGTSNPNLYWYRQAAGRGLQLLFYSVGIGQISSEVPQNLSASRPQDRQFILSSKKLLLSDSGFYLCAWISLRGAFYEQYFGPGTRLTVT.

The V gene is TRBV9, the J gene TRBJ1-2, with D unresolved. Trimming shortened V by 4 bases and J by 7 bases, and 11 bases separated the two germline ends. CDR1 SGDLS and CDR2 YYNGEE come from the germline V gene. The CDR3 is 12 amino acids. CDR3 region: CASSPGAAGYTF. The CDR3 coding sequence is TGTGCCAGCAGCCCAGGAGCTGCTGGCTACACCTTC.

This clone occurred many times. The chain recombines TRBV6-1 with TRBJ2-1, with TRBD2 identical over 13 bases. CDR1 is MNHNS, CDR2 SASEGT, per germline. Trimming removed 7 bases from V and 7 bases from J; junction bases left unmatched: 7. The CDR3 totals 15 residues. CDR3 DNA: TGTGCCAGCAATGTACTAGCGGGAGGGCCAAATGAGCAGTTCTTC. Amino acids: CASNVLAGGPNEQFF.

About this clone: A far more abundant clone sits one base away, making this likely a read error. The conserved closing phenylalanine or tryptophan is absent in this CDR3, likely reflecting a read error. This chain joins TRBV28 and TRBJ1-2; TRBD1 matches at 7 bases. Germline V CDR1 and CDR2: MDHEN, SYDVKM. Germline trimming cut 6 bases from V and 5 bases from J; bases unmatched to any gene: 9. CDR3 size: 14 residues. CDR3: CASRTTGVRYGYTS. The CDR3 DNA reads TGTGCCAGCAGAACTACAGGGGTCCGGTATGGCTACACCTCC.

This clone has only a few counts. V usage is TRBV6-5 and J usage is TRBJ2-5; TRBD2 matches 11 bases. V lost 1 base, J lost 5 bases, and 3 bases stayed unmatched. Germline V gene sequence: CDR1 MNHEY, CDR2 SVGAGI. CDR3 length: 15 residues. Here the CDR3 reads CASSYLLAGGETQYF. The CDR3 coding sequence is TGTGCCAGCAGTTACTTGCTAGCGGGAGGCGAGACCCAGTACTTC.

Written as DNA, the CDR3 is TGCGCCAGCAGCTTGGGCGCAGGGGAGGACACCGGGGAGCTGTTTTTT. Translation gives CASSLGAGEDTGELFF. The chain is built from TRBV5-1 and TRBJ2-2; D is tentatively TRBD1 or TRBD2 (6 bases each). Per germline, CDR1 SGHRS and CDR2 YFSETQ. The CDR3 sequence is 16 residues long. Between the trimmed V and J ends, which lost 0 bases and 3 bases, there was a span of 12 bases.

The rearrangement uses TRBV6-5 and TRBJ2-2, with D possibly TRBD1 on 5 matching bases. This CDR3 is 12 amino acids long. Trimming removed 6 bases from V and 7 bases from J, with 9 bases in between. CDR1 is MNHEY, CDR2 SVGAGI, per germline. This CDR3 is CASRTEIGELFF. The CDR3 DNA reads TGTGCCAGCAGGACAGAGATCGGGGAGCTGTTTTTT.

The chain recombines TRBV27 with TRBJ2-7, with 9 bases identical to TRBD2. V shed 2 bases, J shed 2 bases, and the junction held 7 bases outside the gene matches. The CDR3 extends over 16 amino acids. Germline-derived CDR1 and CDR2 are MNHEY and SMNVEV (reference sequence). The DNA for the CDR3 is TGTGCCAGCAGTTTAGGTAGCGGGAGCAAGCCCTACGAGCAGTACTTC. Residues: CASSLGSGSKPYEQYF.

The chain carries TRBV28 and TRBJ2-5; D might be TRBD2 (6 bases). The CDR3 contains 15 residues. CDR1 MDHEN and CDR2 SYDVKM come from the germline V gene. Trimming took 3 bases from V and 5 from J, leaving 16 bases between them. CDR3 nucleotide sequence: TGTGCCAGCAGTTTCGCCGGGGAGGAGGAGGAGACCCAGTACTTC. Protein sequence: CASSFAGEEEETQYF.

In this sample, this clone turned up many times. Other DNA sequences in the sample encode the same CDR3. CDR3 amino acids: CASSLEGRVATDTQYF. CDR3 DNA: TGCGCCAGCAGCTTGGAGGGCAGGGTAGCCACAGATACGCAGTATTTT. The V gene is TRBV5-1, the J gene TRBJ2-3, with TRBD1 as a possible D gene (5 bases). Germline loops: CDR1 SGHRS, CDR2 YFSETQ. The CDR3 covers 16 residues. Trimming stripped 0 bases from V and 2 bases from J, with 13 bases between.

V is TRBV9 and J is TRBJ2-6; D not certain. Trimming removed 0 bases from V and 2 bases from J, with 9 bases in between. CDR1 and CDR2 from the germline V gene are SGDLS and YYNGEE. The CDR3 is 16 amino acids. The CDR3 coding sequence is TGTGCCAGCAGCGTAGCGCCGTTTCCTGGGGCCAACGTCCTGACTTTC. Translation gives CASSVAPFPGANVLTF.

The rearrangement joins TRBV4-2 to TRBJ2-2, with 9 bases identical to TRBD2. J lost 1 base, V lost 1 base, and 1 base had no gene match. The germline V gene encodes CDR1 LGHNA and CDR2 YNFKEQ. The CDR3 consists of 16 residues. The CDR3 sequence is CASSQVLAGNTGELFF. Here the CDR3 DNA reads TGTGCCAGCAGCCAAGTACTAGCGGGGAACACCGGGGAGCTGTTTTTT.

The chain joins TRBV28 to TRBJ2-7; D may be TRBD1 or TRBD2 (7 bases each). Trimming shortened V by 7 bases and J by 2 bases, and 18 bases separated the two germline ends. CDR1 is MDHEN and CDR2 is SYDVKM in the germline V gene. The length of the CDR3 is 15 residues. The CDR3 DNA sequence: TGTGCCAGCACCAGGGGGGGCCTAGAGGCCTACGAGCAGTACTTC. Translation: CASTRGGLEAYEQYF.

In this sample, this clone turned up a few times. A far larger clone lies a single base away; this is likely a read error. This specimen includes other DNA sequences encoding the same CDR3. V usage is TRBV30 and J usage is TRBJ2-7; D may be TRBD2 (5 bases). The CDR3 runs to 12 residues. The germline V gene has CDR1 GTSNPN and CDR2 SVGIG (reference sequence). This chain's CDR3 is CAWEGEIGEQYF. The CDR3 bases are TGTGCCTGGGAGGGAGAAATTGGAGAGCAATACTTC.